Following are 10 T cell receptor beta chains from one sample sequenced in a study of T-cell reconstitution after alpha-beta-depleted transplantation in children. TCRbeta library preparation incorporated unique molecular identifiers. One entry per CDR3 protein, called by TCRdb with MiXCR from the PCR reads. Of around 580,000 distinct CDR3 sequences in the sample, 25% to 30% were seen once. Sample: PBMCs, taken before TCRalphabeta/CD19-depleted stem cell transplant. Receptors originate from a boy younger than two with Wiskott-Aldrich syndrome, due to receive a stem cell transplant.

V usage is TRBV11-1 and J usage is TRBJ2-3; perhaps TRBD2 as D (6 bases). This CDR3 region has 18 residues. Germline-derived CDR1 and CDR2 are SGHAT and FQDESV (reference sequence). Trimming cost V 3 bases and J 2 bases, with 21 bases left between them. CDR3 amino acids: CASSFKSRRGQATDTQYF. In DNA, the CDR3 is TGTGCCAGCAGCTTCAAATCCAGGAGGGGCCAGGCCACAGATACGCAGTATTTT.

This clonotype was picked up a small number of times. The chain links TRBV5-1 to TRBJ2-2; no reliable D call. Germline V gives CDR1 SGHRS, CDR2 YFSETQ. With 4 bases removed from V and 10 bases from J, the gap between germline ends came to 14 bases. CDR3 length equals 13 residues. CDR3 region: CASSPLNYPELFF. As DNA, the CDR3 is TGCGCCAGCAGCCCTCTCAACTATCCGGAGCTGTTTTTT.

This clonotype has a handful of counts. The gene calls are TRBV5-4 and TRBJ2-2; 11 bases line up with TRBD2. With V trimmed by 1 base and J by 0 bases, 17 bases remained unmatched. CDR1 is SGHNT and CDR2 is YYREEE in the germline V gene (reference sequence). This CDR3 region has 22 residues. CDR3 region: CASSLLDYLSASGRPNTGELFF. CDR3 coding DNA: TGTGCCAGCAGCTTGCTAGATTACCTATCGGCTAGCGGGAGGCCGAACACCGGGGAGCTGTTTTTT. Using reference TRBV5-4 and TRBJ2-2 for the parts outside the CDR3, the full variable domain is ETGVTQSPTHLIKTRGQQVTLRCSSQSGHNTVSWYQQALGQGPQFIFQYYREEENGRGNFPPRFSGLQFPNYSSELNVNALELDDSALYLCASSLLDYLSASGRPNTGELFFGEGSRLTVL.

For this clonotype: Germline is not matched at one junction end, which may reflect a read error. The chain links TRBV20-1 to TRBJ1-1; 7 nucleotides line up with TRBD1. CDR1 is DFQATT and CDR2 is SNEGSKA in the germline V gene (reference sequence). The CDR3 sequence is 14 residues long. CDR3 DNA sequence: TGCAGTGCCCTCCTAGGGGGCCCCAACACCGAAGCTTTCTTT. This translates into CSALLGGPNTEAFF.

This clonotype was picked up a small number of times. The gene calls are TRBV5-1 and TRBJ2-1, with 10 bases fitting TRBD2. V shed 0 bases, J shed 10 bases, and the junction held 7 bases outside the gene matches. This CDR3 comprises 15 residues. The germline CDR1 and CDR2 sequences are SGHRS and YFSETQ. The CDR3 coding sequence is TGCGCCAGCAGCTTGGTTCTAGCGGGAGTTCGGGAGCAGTTCTTC. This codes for CASSLVLAGVREQFF.

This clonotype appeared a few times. The CDR3 loop reads CASSYRVRETQYF. The CDR3 bases are TGTGCCAGCAGTTACCGAGTAAGAGAGACCCAGTACTTC. This rearrangement joins TRBV6-5 to TRBJ2-5, with unresolved D. V was shortened by 2 bases and J by 4 bases, with 8 bases between the two germline ends. Germline loops: CDR1 MNHEY, CDR2 SVGAGI. The CDR3 has 13 amino acids.

The CDR3: CASSFGQFF. The CDR3 nucleotides are TGTGCCAGCAGCTTCGGACAGTTCTTC. This sequence joins TRBV7-2 and TRBJ2-1; no firm D call. Germline V gene data show CDR1 as SGHTA and CDR2 as FQGNSA. This CDR3 is 9 amino acids long. With 3 bases removed from V and 13 bases from J, the gap between germline ends came to 4 bases.

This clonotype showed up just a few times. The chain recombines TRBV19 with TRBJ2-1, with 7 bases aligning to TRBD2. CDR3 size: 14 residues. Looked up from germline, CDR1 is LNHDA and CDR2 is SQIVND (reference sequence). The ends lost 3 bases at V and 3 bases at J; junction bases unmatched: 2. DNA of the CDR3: TGTGCCAGTAGTATGGTAGCGGGCTACAATGAGCAGTTCTTC. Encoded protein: CASSMVAGYNEQFF.

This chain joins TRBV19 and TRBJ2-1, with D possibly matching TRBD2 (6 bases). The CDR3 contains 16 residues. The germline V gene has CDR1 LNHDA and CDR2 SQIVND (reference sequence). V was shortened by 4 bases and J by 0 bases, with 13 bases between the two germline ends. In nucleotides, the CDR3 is TGTGCCAGTAGTACCTATAGCGGAAGCTCCTACAATGAGCAGTTCTTC. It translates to CASSTYSGSSYNEQFF.

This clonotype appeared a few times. The CDR3 region is CSVVLDQEVNTQYF. The CDR3, as DNA: TGCAGCGTTGTCTTGGACCAAGAAGTGAATACGCAGTATTTT. The V and J genes are TRBV29-1 and TRBJ2-3, with D unclear. The CDR3 covers 14 residues. CDR1 SQVTM and CDR2 ANQGSEA come from the germline V gene. V was cut by 4 bases and J by 7 bases, with 18 bases left in between.